This T cell receptor (beta chain) stems from a study of early T cells in non-severe SARS-CoV-2 infection. Overall study context: Investigators sequenced bulk RNA drawn from unsorted whole blood, and chains remained unpaired. Study-level findings and limits: VDJdb-based matching was biased toward anti-spike CD8 responses and missed private and CD4 specificities.

Only a few counts were recorded for this clonotype. As yet, its antigen is unknown. MiXCR was run by TCRdb on the 5' RACE reads, yielding one entry per CDR3 protein. The sample yields roughly 67,000 distinct CDR3 sequences, about 12% seen once. What was sequenced was whole blood. The TCR sequence derives from an adult who was a healthcare worker with PCR-confirmed SARS-CoV-2 infection or an uninfected control (not recorded which).

Here the CDR3 DNA reads TGTGCCTGGAAAGTCGGGGTATACGGCATCTCCTACAATGAGCAGTTCTTC. It yields the protein CAWKVGVYGISYNEQFF. The gene calls are TRBV30 and TRBJ2-1; possible D gene TRBD2, 5 bases. The germline CDR1 and CDR2 sequences are GTSNPN and SVGIG (reference sequence). The CDR3 loop spans 17 amino acids. V was cut by 4 bases and J by 0 bases, with 19 bases left in between.